A single T cell receptor (beta chain) is shown here with its context. The data belong to a study of blood T cell repertoires in COVID-19. Germline CDR1 is KGHDR and CDR2 is SFDVKD. CDR3 length equals 13 residues. V shed 4 bases and J shed 8 bases, with 13 bases lying between them. TCRdb's copy holds only in-frame clones and misses some; the assay was immunoSEQ multiplex PCR. This sample has about 180,000 clones, with approximately 90% found just once. This sequence joins TRBV24-1 and TRBJ1-1; D unclear. The TCR was taken from a woman aged 25 to 39 with active or convalescent COVID-19. Input material: peripheral blood. The CDR3 protein is CATSENNREEAFF. DNA for the CDR3: TGTGCCACCAGTGAAAATAACCGGGAGGAAGCTTTCTTT.